The 21 T cell receptor beta chains presented below share a single source sample, sequenced in a study of T cells in Graves' hyperthyroidism and ophthalmopathy. Amplification yielded TCR beta CDR3 regions, with RNA transcripts as the source. HTBI primers were used for first-round RT-PCR of the TCR CDR3. TCRdb re-derived calls from the multiplex PCR reads in MiXCR, one entry per CDR3 protein. The sample lists more than 300,000 distinct CDR3 sequences, about 18% seen once, with 40% in the top ten. The sequenced sample consisted of blood. These receptors were obtained from a man aged 18-30 years with Graves' ophthalmopathy.

This clonotype appeared a few times. The J gene is TRBJ1-1, the V gene TRBV29-1; the D is unclear. Germline V lookup: CDR1 SQVTM, CDR2 ANQGSEA. V shed 6 bases and J shed 1 base, with 6 bases lying between them. The CDR3 is 11 residues long. The CDR3 DNA reads TGCAGCGTCCGGGAGAACACTGAAGCTTTCTTT. Encoded protein: CSVRENTEAFF.

This clonotype was seen many times. This chain uses TRBV5-1 with TRBJ2-2; D might be TRBD1 or TRBD2, each matching 5 bases. This CDR3 has 15 residues. Trimming removed 2 bases at V and 0 bases at J, with 8 bases between. In germline, CDR1 is SGHRS, CDR2 YFSETQ. CDR3 in DNA: TGCGCCAGCAGCTTAGGGACCACGAACACCGGGGAGCTGTTTTTT. The encoded protein is CASSLGTTNTGELFF.

This clonotype was seen more than once but under ten times. This chain connects TRBV6-1 to TRBJ2-7; 8 positions agree with TRBD1. Germline CDR1 MNHNS, CDR2 SASEGT. V lost 6 bases and J lost 4; bases outside the gene matches: 8. CDR3 length equals 14 residues. The DNA of the CDR3 is TGTGCCAGCAGAAGACAGGGGTTGGCGTACGAGCAGTACTTC. Its translation: CASRRQGLAYEQYF.

This clonotype was observed a handful of times. The genes are TRBV27 and TRBJ1-6, with D uncertain. Germline V gene sequence: CDR1 MNHEY, CDR2 SMNVEV (reference sequence). The CDR3 is 14 residues long. The V gene lost 5 bases and the J gene lost 9 bases, with 14 bases spanning the gap. The CDR3 nucleotides read TGTGCCAGCAGTGGCAACCAAAGTAGTTCACCCCTCCACTTT. It translates to CASSGNQSSSPLHF.

This clonotype was seen only a few times. V and J are TRBV12-3 or TRBV12-4 and TRBJ1-2; D gene ambiguous. V lost 3 bases to trimming and J lost 4 bases, with 9 bases between them. The length of the CDR3 is 13 residues. The CDR3 protein is CASSLEAVYGYTF. The CDR3 region has the DNA TGTGCCAGCAGTTTGGAGGCGGTCTATGGCTACACCTTC.

This clonotype was seen only a few times. V gene TRBV3-1 combines with J gene TRBJ2-7; D is tentatively TRBD1 or TRBD2 (6 bases each). The CDR3 is 15 residues long. Germline CDR1 reads LGHDT; CDR2 reads YNNKEL (reference sequence). V was shortened by 2 bases and J by 0 bases, with 11 bases between the two germline ends. The DNA of the CDR3 is TGTGCCAGCAGCCAACTTCCGGGGGCCTCCTACGAGCAGTACTTC. This sequence encodes CASSQLPGASYEQYF.

This clonotype was found many times. The V gene is TRBV2, the J gene TRBJ1-1; D is unresolved. This CDR3 is built from 12 residues. Trimming took 6 bases from V and 1 from J, leaving 6 bases between them. CDR1 is SNHLY, CDR2 FYNNEI, per germline. The CDR3 bases are TGTGCCAGCAGGGGCGGGAACACTGAAGCTTTCTTT. Translated: CASRGGNTEAFF. The whole variable domain, filled in from reference TRBV2 and TRBJ1-1, reads EPEVTQTPSHQVTQMGQEVILRCVPISNHLYFYWYRQILGQKVEFLVSFYNNEISEKSEIFDDQFSVERPDGSNFTLKIRSTKLEDSAMYFCASRGGNTEAFFGQGTRLTVV.

For this clonotype: It may be a read error: a sequence one base away is much more abundant. The chain uses TRBV5-1 and TRBJ2-5; D is perhaps TRBD1 (5 bases). The CDR3 covers 16 residues. The V gene's germline CDR1 is SGHRS and CDR2 YFSETQ. CDR3 sequence (DNA): TGCGCCATCAGCTTGGCCCAAGTTGGGGCACAAGAGACCCAGTACTTC. Its protein product is CAISLAQVGAQETQYF.

This chain joins TRBV10-2 and TRBJ1-1, with D maybe TRBD1 (6 bases). Germline CDR1 is WSHSY and CDR2 is SAAADI. V shed 10 bases and J shed 3 bases, with 12 bases lying between them. The CDR3 spans 12 residues. CDR3: CATTQGHTEAFF. The CDR3 nucleotides are TGCGCCACCACCCAGGGGCACACTGAAGCTTTCTTT.

This clonotype was counted at least ten times. The chain employs TRBV9 and TRBJ1-2; 11 positions match TRBD1. The CDR3 sequence is 16 residues long. V lost 3 bases, J lost 4 bases, and 8 bases stayed unmatched. The V gene's germline CDR1 is SGDLS and CDR2 YYNGEE. The DNA for the CDR3 is TGTGCCAGCAGCGCGACACGGGACAGGGGGAGCTATGGCTACACCTTC. This gives the protein CASSATRDRGSYGYTF.

The chain joins TRBV12-3 or TRBV12-4 to TRBJ2-5; D unresolved. Trimming cost V 5 bases and J 3 bases, with 25 bases left between them. The CDR3 sequence is 18 residues long. DNA for the CDR3: TGTGCCAGCAGTCGTAGGGTGAGTGGTACCCGTCGGGAAGAGACCCAGTACTTC. The encoded protein is CASSRRVSGTRREETQYF.

The V gene is TRBV5-1, the J gene TRBJ1-6; D is undetermined. The germline gives CDR1 SGHRS, CDR2 YFSETQ. This CDR3 is 16 amino acids long. The V end was cut by 0 bases, the J end by 0 bases, with 7 bases between. Written as DNA, the CDR3 is TGCGCCAGCAGCTTGGAAGGGAGCTCCTATAATTCACCCCTCCACTTT. It codes for CASSLEGSSYNSPLHF.

This chain uses TRBV20-1 with TRBJ1-6; the D is unclear. The ends were cut back, 3 bases at V and 0 bases at J, with 9 bases in the middle. Looked up from germline, CDR1 is DFQATT and CDR2 is SNEGSKA (reference sequence). The CDR3 totals 15 residues. The CDR3 coding sequence is TGCAGTGCTAGTCGGCCCAGCTCCTATAATTCACCCCTCCACTTT. Protein product: CSASRPSSYNSPLHF.

This chain joins TRBV12-3 or TRBV12-4 and TRBJ2-1; TRBD1 matches 9 bases. This CDR3 comprises 14 residues. Losses at the gene ends were 7 bases for V and 8 bases for J; bases not matched to a gene: 9. The CDR3 here is CASTPTGGVYEQFF. As DNA, the CDR3 is TGTGCCAGCACCCCTACAGGGGGCGTCTATGAGCAGTTCTTC.

This clonotype was seen many times. The CDR3 DNA sequence: TGTGCCAGCTCACCAACCGGGACAGGGGGCAGTGAGCAGTTCTTC. It encodes CASSPTGTGGSEQFF. The V and J genes are TRBV18 and TRBJ2-1; the match to TRBD1 covers 12 bases. The CDR3 is 15 amino acids. The ends lost 2 bases at V and 9 bases at J; junction bases unmatched: 5. Germline loops: CDR1 KGHSH, CDR2 LQKENI.

This clonotype was counted at least ten times. The chain recombines TRBV7-6 with TRBJ1-2; the match to TRBD1 covers 8 bases. CDR3 length equals 14 residues. V was pared by 4 bases and J by 8 bases, with 9 bases of the junction left unmatched. Germline CDR1 is SGHVS and CDR2 is FNYEAQ. The CDR3 spells CASSSGQGGGGYTF. The CDR3 DNA sequence: TGTGCCAGCAGCTCTGGACAGGGAGGGGGGGGCTACACCTTC.

This clonotype turned up a few times. This chain's CDR3 is CASSGIRGQGHYGYTF. CDR3 nucleotide sequence: TGTGCCAGCAGCGGTATTCGGGGACAGGGCCACTATGGCTACACCTTC. V usage is TRBV28 and J usage is TRBJ1-2, with TRBD1 matching over 9 bases. Germline V gene lookup returns CDR1 MDHEN and CDR2 SYDVKM. This CDR3 comprises 16 residues. Germline trimming cut 6 bases from V and 3 bases from J; bases unmatched to any gene: 11.

The chain recombines TRBV6-6 with TRBJ2-5, with D tentatively TRBD1 (5 bases). This CDR3 is built from 13 residues. The germline V and J ends were trimmed by 2 bases and 5 bases, with 9 bases remaining between them. CDR1 is MNHNY and CDR2 is SVGAGI in the germline V gene (reference sequence). The CDR3 region is CASSYRKGETQYF. DNA for the CDR3: TGTGCCAGCAGTTACAGGAAGGGGGAGACCCAGTACTTC.

There are many counts of this clonotype. The V and J genes are TRBV5-1 and TRBJ2-1; a weak D match, TRBD2 (7 bases). The CDR3 runs to 13 residues. Germline V gene data show CDR1 as SGHRS and CDR2 as YFSETQ. V lost 4 bases, J lost 10 bases, and 15 bases lay in between. CDR3 DNA sequence: TGCGCCAGCAGCGCCTGGGGGGGCGAAGAGCAGTTCTTC. Translation gives CASSAWGGEEQFF.

This clonotype was observed at least ten times. The chain recombines TRBV6-1 with TRBJ2-7, with D possibly TRBD1 on 7 matching bases. Trimming removed 6 bases at V and 7 bases at J, with 25 bases between. The germline V gene encodes CDR1 MNHNS and CDR2 SASEGT. This CDR3 comprises 16 residues. The CDR3 spells CASSPFLPGGLREQYF. The CDR3 bases are TGTGCCAGCAGCCCCTTCCTCCCAGGGGGACTGAGGGAGCAGTACTTC.

The chain joins TRBV10-3 to TRBJ2-7; perhaps TRBD1 as D (6 bases). Trimming stripped 7 bases from V and 7 bases from J, with 17 bases between. CDR1 ENHRY and CDR2 SYGVKD come from the germline V gene. There are 13 residues in the CDR3. CDR3 sequence reads: CAITAGALLEQYF. DNA for the CDR3: TGTGCCATCACAGCAGGGGCCCTTTTGGAGCAGTACTTC.